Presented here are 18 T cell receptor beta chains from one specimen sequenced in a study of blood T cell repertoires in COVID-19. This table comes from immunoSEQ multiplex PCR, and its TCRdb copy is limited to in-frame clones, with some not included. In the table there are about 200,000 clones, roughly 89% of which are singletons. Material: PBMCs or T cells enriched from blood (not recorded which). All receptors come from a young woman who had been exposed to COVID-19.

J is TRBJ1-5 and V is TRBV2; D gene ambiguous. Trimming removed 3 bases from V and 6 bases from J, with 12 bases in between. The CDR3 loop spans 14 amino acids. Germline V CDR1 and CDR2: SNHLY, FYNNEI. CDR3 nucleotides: TGTGCCAGCAGTGATTCTTTCTTGAGTCAGCCCCAGCATTTT. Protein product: CASSDSFLSQPQHF.

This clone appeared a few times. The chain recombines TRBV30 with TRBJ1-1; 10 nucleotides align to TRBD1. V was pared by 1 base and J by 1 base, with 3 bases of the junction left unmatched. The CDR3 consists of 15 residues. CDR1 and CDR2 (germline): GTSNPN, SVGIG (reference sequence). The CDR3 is CAWSAWDRGNTEAFF. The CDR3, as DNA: TGTGCCTGGAGTGCATGGGACAGGGGGAACACTGAAGCTTTCTTT. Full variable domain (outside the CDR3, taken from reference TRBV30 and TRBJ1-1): SQTIHQWPATLVQPVGSPLSLECTVEGTSNPNLYWYRQAAGRGLQLLFYSVGIGQISSEVPQNLSASRPQDRQFILSSKKLLLSDSGFYLCAWSAWDRGNTEAFFGQGTRLTVV.

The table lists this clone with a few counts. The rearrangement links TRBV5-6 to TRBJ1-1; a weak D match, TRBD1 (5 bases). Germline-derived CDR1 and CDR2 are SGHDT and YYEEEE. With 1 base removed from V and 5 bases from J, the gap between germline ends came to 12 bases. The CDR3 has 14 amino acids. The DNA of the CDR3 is TGTGCCAGCAGCTTGAGGGGCCACAGGACTGAAGCTTTCTTT. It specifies CASSLRGHRTEAFF.

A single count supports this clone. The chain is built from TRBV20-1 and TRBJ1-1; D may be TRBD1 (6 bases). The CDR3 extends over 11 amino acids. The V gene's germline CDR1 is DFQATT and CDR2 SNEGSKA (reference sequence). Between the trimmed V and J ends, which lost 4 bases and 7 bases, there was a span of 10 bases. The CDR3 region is CSATNRVEAFF. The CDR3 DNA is TGCAGTGCTACAAACAGGGTTGAAGCTTTCTTT.

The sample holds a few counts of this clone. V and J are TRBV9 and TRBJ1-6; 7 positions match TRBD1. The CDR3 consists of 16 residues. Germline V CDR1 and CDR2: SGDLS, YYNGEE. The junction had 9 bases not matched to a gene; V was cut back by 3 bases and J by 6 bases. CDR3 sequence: CASSAQGTAVNSPLHF. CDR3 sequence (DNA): TGTGCCAGCAGCGCCCAAGGGACAGCAGTTAATTCACCCCTCCACTTT.

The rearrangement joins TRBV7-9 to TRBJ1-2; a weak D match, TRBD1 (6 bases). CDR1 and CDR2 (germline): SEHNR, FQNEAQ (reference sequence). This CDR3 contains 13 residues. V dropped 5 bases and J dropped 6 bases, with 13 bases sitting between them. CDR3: CASSIDRTHGYTF. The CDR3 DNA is TGTGCCAGCAGCATCGACAGGACACATGGCTACACCTTC. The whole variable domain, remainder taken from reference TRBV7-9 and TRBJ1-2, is DTGVSQNPRHKITKRGQNVTFRCDPISEHNRLYWYRQTLGQGPEFLTYFQNEAQLEKSRLLSDRFSAERPKGSFSTLEIQRTEQGDSAMYLCASSIDRTHGYTFGSGTRLTVV.

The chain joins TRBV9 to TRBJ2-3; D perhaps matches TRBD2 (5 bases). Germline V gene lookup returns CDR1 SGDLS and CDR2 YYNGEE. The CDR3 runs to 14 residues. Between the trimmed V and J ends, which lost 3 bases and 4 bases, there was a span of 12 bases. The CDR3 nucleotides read TGTGCCAGCAGCGGAGACCTAGCAGCAGATACGCAGTATTTT. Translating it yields CASSGDLAADTQYF.

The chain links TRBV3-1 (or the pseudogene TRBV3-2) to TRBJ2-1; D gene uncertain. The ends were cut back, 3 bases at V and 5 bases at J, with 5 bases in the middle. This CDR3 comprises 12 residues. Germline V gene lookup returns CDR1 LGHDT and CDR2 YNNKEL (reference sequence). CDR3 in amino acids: CASSHLNNEQFF. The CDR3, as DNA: TGTGCCAGCAGCCATCTTAACAATGAGCAGTTCTTC.

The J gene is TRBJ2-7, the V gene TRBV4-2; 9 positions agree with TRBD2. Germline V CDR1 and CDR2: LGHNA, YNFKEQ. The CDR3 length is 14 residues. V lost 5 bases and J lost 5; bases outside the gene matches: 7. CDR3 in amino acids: CASSRAGGLNEQYF. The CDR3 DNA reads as TGTGCCAGCAGCAGGGCGGGGGGGTTGAACGAGCAGTACTTC.

Here the CDR3 DNA reads TGTGCCAGTAGTACATGGGGCACAGGCAATCAGCCCCAGCATTTT. It codes for CASSTWGTGNQPQHF. V usage is TRBV19 and J usage is TRBJ1-5; possibly TRBD1 for D (5 bases). CDR1 and CDR2 (germline): LNHDA, SQIVND (reference sequence). The CDR3 length is 15 residues. Trimming took 4 bases from V and 2 from J, leaving 12 bases between them.

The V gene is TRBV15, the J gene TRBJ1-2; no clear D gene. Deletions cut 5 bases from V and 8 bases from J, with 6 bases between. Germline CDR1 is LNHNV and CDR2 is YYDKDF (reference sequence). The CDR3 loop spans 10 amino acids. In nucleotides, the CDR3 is TGTGCCACCAGCCATAGCGGCTACACCTTC. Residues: CATSHSGYTF.

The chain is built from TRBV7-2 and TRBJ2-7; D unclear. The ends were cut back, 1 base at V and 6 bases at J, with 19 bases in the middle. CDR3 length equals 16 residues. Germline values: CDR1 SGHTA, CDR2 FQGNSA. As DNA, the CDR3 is TGTGCCAGCAGCTTAGTCTCTCGACAAGGTCCGCTCGAGCAGTACTTC. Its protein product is CASSLVSRQGPLEQYF. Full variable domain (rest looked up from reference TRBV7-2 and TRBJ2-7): GAGVSQSPSNKVTEKGKDVELRCDPISGHTALYWYRQSLGQGLEFLIYFQGNSAPDKSGLPSDRFSAERTGGSVSTLTIQRTQQEDSAVYLCASSLVSRQGPLEQYFGPGTRLTVT.

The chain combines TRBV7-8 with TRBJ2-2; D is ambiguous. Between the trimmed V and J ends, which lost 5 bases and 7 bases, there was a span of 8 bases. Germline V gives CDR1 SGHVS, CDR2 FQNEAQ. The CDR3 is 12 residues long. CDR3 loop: CASSPVFGELFF. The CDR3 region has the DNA TGTGCCAGCAGCCCCGTGTTCGGGGAGCTGTTTTTT.

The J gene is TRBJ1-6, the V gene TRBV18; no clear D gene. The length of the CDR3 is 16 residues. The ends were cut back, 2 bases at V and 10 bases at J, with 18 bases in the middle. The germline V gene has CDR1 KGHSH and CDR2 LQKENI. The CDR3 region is CASSPERVQSGSPLHF. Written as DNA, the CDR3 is TGTGCCAGCTCACCAGAACGGGTCCAGAGTGGGTCACCCCTCCACTTT.

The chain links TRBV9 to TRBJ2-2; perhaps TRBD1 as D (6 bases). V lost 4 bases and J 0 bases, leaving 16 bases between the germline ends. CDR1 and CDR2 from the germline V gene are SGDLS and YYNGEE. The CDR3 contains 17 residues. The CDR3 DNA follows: TGTGCCAGCAGCAATCCCATGGACAGACCGAACACCGGGGAGCTGTTTTTT. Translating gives CASSNPMDRPNTGELFF. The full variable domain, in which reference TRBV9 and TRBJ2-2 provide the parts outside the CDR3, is DSGVTQTPKHLITATGQRVTLRCSPRSGDLSVYWYQQSLDQGLQFLIQYYNGEERAKGNILERFSAQQFPDLHSELNLSSLELGDSALYFCASSNPMDRPNTGELFFGEGSRLTVL.

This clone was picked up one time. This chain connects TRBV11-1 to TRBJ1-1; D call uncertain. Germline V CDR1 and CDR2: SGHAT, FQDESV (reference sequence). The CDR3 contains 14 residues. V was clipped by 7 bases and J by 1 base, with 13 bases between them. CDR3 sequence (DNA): TGTGCCAGCACCCCTGGGCACCGGAACACTGAAGCTTTCTTT. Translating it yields CASTPGHRNTEAFF.

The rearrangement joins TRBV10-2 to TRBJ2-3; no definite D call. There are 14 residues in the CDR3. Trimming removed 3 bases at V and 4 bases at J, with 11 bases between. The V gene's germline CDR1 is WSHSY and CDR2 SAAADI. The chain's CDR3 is CASSEGAAPDTQYF. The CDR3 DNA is TGCGCCAGCAGTGAAGGCGCGGCGCCAGATACGCAGTATTTT.

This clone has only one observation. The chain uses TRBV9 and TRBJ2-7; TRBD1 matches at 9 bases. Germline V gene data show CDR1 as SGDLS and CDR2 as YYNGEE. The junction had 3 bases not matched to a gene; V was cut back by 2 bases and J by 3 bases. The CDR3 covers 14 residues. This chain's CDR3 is CASSVGQGGYEQYF. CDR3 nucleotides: TGTGCCAGCAGCGTGGGACAGGGAGGCTACGAGCAGTACTTC.